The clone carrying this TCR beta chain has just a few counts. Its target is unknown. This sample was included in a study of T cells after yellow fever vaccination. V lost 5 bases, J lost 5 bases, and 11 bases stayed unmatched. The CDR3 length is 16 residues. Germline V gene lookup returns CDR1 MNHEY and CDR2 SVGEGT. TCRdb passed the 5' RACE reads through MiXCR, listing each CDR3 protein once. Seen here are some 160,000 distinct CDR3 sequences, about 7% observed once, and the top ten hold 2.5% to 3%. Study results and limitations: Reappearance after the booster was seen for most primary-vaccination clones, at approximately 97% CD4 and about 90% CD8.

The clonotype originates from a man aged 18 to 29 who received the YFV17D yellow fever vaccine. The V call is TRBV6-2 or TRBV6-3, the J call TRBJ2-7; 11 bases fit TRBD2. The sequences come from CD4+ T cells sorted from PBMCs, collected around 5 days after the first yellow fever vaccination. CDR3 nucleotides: TGTGCCAGCAGTGCGCCTCTAGCGGGGGGCCGGAACGAGCAGTACTTC. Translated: CASSAPLAGGRNEQYF.